Sequencing of this T cell receptor beta chain was carried out in a study of blood T cell repertoires in COVID-19. Profiling relied on immunoSEQ multiplex PCR, and the TCRdb table lists in-frame clones only, not all of them. The sample records about 74,000 clones, over 85% being singletons. Germline V gene lookup returns CDR1 MNHEY and CDR2 SVGEGT. Trimming removed 6 bases from V and 2 bases from J, with 20 bases in between. The CDR3 is made up of 17 amino acids. The specimen was peripheral blood. This sequence joins TRBV6-2 or TRBV6-3 and TRBJ1-5, with D possibly matching TRBD1 (6 bases). The clonotype was recovered from a man in his forties or fifties with acute or convalescent COVID-19. The CDR3: CASSPYPTGLGNQPQHF. CDR3 sequence (DNA): TGTGCCAGCAGCCCGTACCCCACAGGGTTAGGCAATCAGCCCCAGCATTTT.